This section outlines one TCR beta chain sequence together with its context. Libraries were prepared by immunoSEQ multiplex PCR; TCRdb keeps only in-frame clonotypes and omits some of them. The sample includes about 380,000 clones, around 93% of them seen just once. The data were taken from a study of shared T cell receptors in the human thymus. The trim removed 6 bases at V and 0 bases at J, leaving 10 bases unmatched. The CDR3 has 17 amino acids. From germline, CDR1 is LNHDA and CDR2 SQIVND (reference sequence). The clonotype originates from a human donor. This chain links TRBV19 with TRBJ2-7, with 11 bases that match TRBD2. The sequenced material came from thymocytes. The CDR3 protein is CASRKATSGDLSYEQYF. The CDR3 DNA is TGTGCCAGTAGAAAGGCGACTAGCGGGGATCTCTCCTACGAGCAGTACTTC.